The 19 T cell receptor beta chains given below trace back to one sample, sequenced in a study of shared clonotypes between healthy human individuals. Libraries were prepared by immunoSEQ multiplex PCR; TCRdb keeps only in-frame clonotypes and omits some of them. The sample contains hundreds of thousands of clones, under 80% of which appear only once. The specimen sequenced was memory CD4+ T cells sorted from blood. The subset denotes: CD45RA-negative fraction. These receptors came from a woman aged 25 to 39 in good health.

The genes are TRBV5-1 and TRBJ2-7; 9 bases are shared with TRBD2. The germline gives CDR1 SGHRS, CDR2 YFSETQ. J was trimmed by 3 bases and V by 3 bases; bases with no gene match: 4. CDR3 length: 14 amino acids. This CDR3 is CASSSAGGHYEQYF. The CDR3 nucleotides are TGCGCCAGCAGCTCGGCGGGAGGGCACTACGAGCAGTACTTC.

Concerning this clone: This may come from a read error, since a much larger clone is one base off. The chain recombines TRBV7-3 with TRBJ2-1, with 8 bases that match TRBD2. The CDR3 covers 13 residues. V was clipped by 5 bases and J by 5 bases; unmatched bases: 2. Germline V CDR1 and CDR2: SGHTA, FQGTGA. The CDR3 here is CASSPGLDNEQFF. Written as DNA, the CDR3 is TGTGCCAGCAGCCCGGGACTAGACAATGAGCAGTTCTTC.

Comment on this clone: With only one base between it and a far larger clone, this is likely a read error. This sequence joins TRBV9 and TRBJ2-7; 8 nucleotides match TRBD2. The CDR3 is 15 amino acids. J lost 0 bases, V lost 0 bases, and 2 bases had no gene match. CDR1 and CDR2 (germline): SGDLS, YYNGEE. The CDR3 spells CASSVAGTSSYEQYF. Here the CDR3 DNA reads TGTGCCAGCAGCGTAGCTGGGACTAGCTCCTACGAGCAGTACTTC.

The J gene is TRBJ2-2, the V gene TRBV19, with D possibly being TRBD1 (6 bases). This CDR3 comprises 15 residues. Trimming left V 7 bases short and J 5 bases short, with 17 bases between. Germline CDR1 is LNHDA and CDR2 is SQIVND (reference sequence). CDR3 in DNA: TGTGCCAGTAACCCACAGGGTAGGAATACCGGGGAGCTGTTTTTT. It encodes CASNPQGRNTGELFF.

V is TRBV9 and J is TRBJ2-5, with TRBD2 identical over 10 bases. Germline V lookup: CDR1 SGDLS, CDR2 YYNGEE. Trimming took 0 bases from V and 5 from J; bases not matched to a gene: 10. The CDR3 is made up of 17 amino acids. CDR3 sequence: CASSVGTAGGPQETQYF. The CDR3 nucleotides read TGTGCCAGCAGCGTAGGTACAGCGGGAGGGCCTCAGGAGACCCAGTACTTC. The entire variable domain, with the rest obtained from reference TRBV9 and TRBJ2-5, is as follows: DSGVTQTPKHLITATGQRVTLRCSPRSGDLSVYWYQQSLDQGLQFLIQYYNGEERAKGNILERFSAQQFPDLHSELNLSSLELGDSALYFCASSVGTAGGPQETQYFGPGTRLLVL.

The chain couples TRBV11-1 to TRBJ2-2; 9 bases fit TRBD1. Germline values: CDR1 SGHAT, CDR2 FQDESV (reference sequence). The CDR3 has 14 residues. Trimming took 5 bases from V and 7 from J; bases not matched to a gene: 5. The CDR3, as DNA: TGTGCCAGCAGCCAACAGGGGGCAGGCGGGGAGCTGTTTTTT. This codes for CASSQQGAGGELFF.

The rearrangement uses TRBV7-2 and TRBJ1-2; 10 bases are a match to TRBD1. With 0 bases clipped from V and 6 bases from J, the junction kept 4 bases outside the gene matches. The V gene's germline CDR1 is SGHTA and CDR2 FQGNSA. This CDR3 comprises 15 residues. The CDR3 is CASSLAWDRGNGYTF. CDR3 coding DNA: TGTGCCAGCAGCTTAGCCTGGGACAGGGGTAATGGCTACACCTTC.

The rearrangement links TRBV2 to TRBJ1-5; D gene unclear. This CDR3 has 15 residues. The V gene lost 3 bases and the J gene lost 1 base, with 10 bases spanning the gap. The V gene's germline CDR1 is SNHLY and CDR2 FYNNEI. Here the CDR3 reads CASSDLGFSNQPQHF. CDR3 in DNA: TGTGCCAGCAGTGACTTGGGCTTCAGCAATCAGCCCCAGCATTTT.

The chain links TRBV28 to TRBJ2-3; TRBD2 is a possible D gene (5 bases). V lost 3 bases, J lost 3 bases, and 13 bases lay in between. Looked up from germline, CDR1 is MDHEN and CDR2 is SYDVKM. CDR3 length: 15 residues. Here the CDR3 reads CASSFSLAMTDTQYF. DNA for the CDR3: TGTGCCAGCAGTTTTTCTCTAGCCATGACAGATACGCAGTATTTT.

This clone was found a few times. Here the CDR3 reads CASSNRYNEQFF. In DNA, the CDR3 is TGTGCCAGTAGTAACCGCTACAATGAGCAGTTCTTC. V is TRBV19 and J is TRBJ2-1; D gene unclear. V lost 4 bases to trimming and J lost 3 bases, with 4 bases between them. The CDR3 length is 12 residues. Germline CDR1 is LNHDA and CDR2 is SQIVND (reference sequence).

The chain couples TRBV7-9 to TRBJ1-1; D remains ambiguous. The ends were cut back, 5 bases at V and 5 bases at J, with 18 bases in the middle. Germline CDR1 and CDR2: SEHNR and FQNEAQ (reference sequence). This CDR3 contains 15 residues. Here the CDR3 reads CASSPVGSGGTEAFF. Here the CDR3 DNA reads TGTGCCAGCAGCCCGGTTGGGTCAGGAGGAACTGAAGCTTTCTTT.

The V call is TRBV14, the J call TRBJ2-4; 9 positions agree with TRBD1. V gave up 0 bases and J gave up 4 bases; unmatched junction bases: 4. The CDR3 runs 16 residues. Germline values: CDR1 SGHDN, CDR2 FVKESK. This chain's CDR3 is CASSQEEGTGKNIQYF. Written as DNA, the CDR3 is TGTGCCAGCAGCCAAGAAGAAGGGACAGGGAAAAACATTCAGTACTTC.

J is TRBJ2-3 and V is TRBV27; tentative D call: TRBD2 (6 bases). The germline CDR1 and CDR2 sequences are MNHEY and SMNVEV (reference sequence). The CDR3 runs to 13 residues. Trimming shortened V by 6 bases and J by 11 bases, and 18 bases separated the two germline ends. This chain's CDR3 is CASRRDPLRVQYF. The CDR3 DNA reads TGTGCCAGCAGGCGGGACCCCCTCAGGGTGCAGTATTTT.

The rearrangement uses TRBV28 and TRBJ2-4, with TRBD1 identical over 11 bases. CDR1 is MDHEN, CDR2 SYDVKM, per germline. With V trimmed by 4 bases and J by 5 bases, 1 base remained unmatched. The CDR3 contains 14 residues. The CDR3 region has the DNA TGTGCCAGCAGTTCGGGACAGGGGGAAAACATTCAGTACTTC. Its translation: CASSSGQGENIQYF.

The genes are TRBV19 and TRBJ2-2, with 10 nucleotides matching TRBD1. Germline CDR1 is LNHDA and CDR2 is SQIVND (reference sequence). V trimming: 9 bases; J trimming: 4 bases; junction bases outside the gene matches: 2. The CDR3 extends over 13 amino acids. The DNA for the CDR3 is TGTGCCAGCGGGACAGGGGTCACCGGGGAGCTGTTTTTT. Protein: CASGTGVTGELFF. Based on the CDR3 plus reference TRBV19 and TRBJ2-2, the full variable domain is DGGITQSPKYLFRKEGQNVTLSCEQNLNHDAMYWYRQDPGQGLRLIYYSQIVNDFQKGDIAEGYSVSREKKESFPLTVTSAQKNPTAFYLCASGTGVTGELFFGEGSRLTVL.

The chain employs TRBV7-8 and TRBJ1-5, with D possibly matching TRBD1 (5 bases). Deletions cut 5 bases from V and 5 bases from J, with 7 bases between. The germline CDR1 and CDR2 sequences are SGHVS and FQNEAQ. The CDR3 has 12 amino acids. In DNA form, the CDR3 reads TGTGCCAGCAGCAAACAGGATCAGCCCCAGCATTTT. This translates into CASSKQDQPQHF.

The chain is built from TRBV2 and TRBJ2-5; 8 bases match TRBD2. The CDR3 sequence is 15 residues long. The germline CDR1 and CDR2 sequences are SNHLY and FYNNEI. The trim removed 8 bases at V and 5 bases at J, leaving 13 bases unmatched. The CDR3 bases are TGTGCCAGCGTTTCGACTAGCGCCGAGGGGGAGACCCAGTACTTC. It yields the protein CASVSTSAEGETQYF.

This chain uses TRBV28 with TRBJ2-7; D is undetermined. Trimming took 7 bases from V and 0 from J, leaving 16 bases between them. Germline-derived CDR1 and CDR2 are MDHEN and SYDVKM. This CDR3 spans 15 amino acids. The CDR3, as DNA: TGTGCCAGCACCCCGGTACAGCCTGGCTCCTACGAGCAGTACTTC. Residues: CASTPVQPGSYEQYF.

The genes are TRBV6-5 and TRBJ2-7; D perhaps matches TRBD2 (5 bases). The CDR3 totals 15 residues. Germline CDR1 reads MNHEY; CDR2 reads SVGAGI. V was pared by 0 bases and J by 1 base, with 10 bases between. CDR3 region: CASSYSDPGSYEQYF. Here the CDR3 DNA reads TGTGCCAGCAGTTACTCCGACCCGGGGTCCTACGAGCAGTACTTC.